These 22 T cell receptor beta chains came from one sample sequenced in a study of blood T cell repertoires in COVID-19. The protocol was immunoSEQ multiplex PCR, while the TCRdb copy is restricted to in-frame clones and leaves out a portion. The data hold 200,000 to 250,000 clones, with 70% to 90% observed a single time. Specimen: peripheral blood. The receptor set was obtained from a human donor in a cohort sampled during active COVID-19.

This chain connects TRBV12-3 or TRBV12-4 to TRBJ1-4, with 7 bases lining up with TRBD1. V was clipped by 5 bases and J by 8 bases; unmatched bases: 2. The CDR3 covers 12 residues. This chain's CDR3 is CASSTGEEKLFF. The CDR3 coding sequence is TGTGCCAGCAGTACAGGGGAGGAAAAACTGTTTTTT.

The V call is TRBV7-2, the J call TRBJ1-2; 9 bases map to TRBD1. CDR3 length: 15 residues. The junction had 4 bases not matched to a gene; V was cut back by 1 base and J by 4 bases. CDR1 and CDR2 from the germline V gene are SGHTA and FQGNSA. CDR3 DNA sequence: TGTGCCAGCAGCTTAGGAGCGGGACAGGGCTATGGCTACACCTTC. Translated: CASSLGAGQGYGYTF.

The V and J genes are TRBV29-1 and TRBJ2-2, with TRBD1 identical over 10 bases. V was pared by 7 bases and J by 7 bases, with 6 bases of the junction left unmatched. The germline gives CDR1 SQVTM, CDR2 ANQGSEA. CDR3 length: 13 amino acids. CDR3: CSAGTGAGGELFF. CDR3 nucleotide sequence: TGCAGCGCCGGGACAGGGGCCGGCGGGGAGCTGTTTTTT.

This chain links TRBV9 with TRBJ2-1, with 9 bases aligning to TRBD2. Losses at the gene ends were 6 bases for V and 4 bases for J; bases not matched to a gene: 11. The germline gives CDR1 SGDLS, CDR2 YYNGEE. The CDR3 runs 16 residues. This CDR3 is CASTPGLAGRYNEQFF. The CDR3 region has the DNA TGTGCCAGCACTCCCGGGCTAGCGGGGCGATACAATGAGCAGTTCTTC.

The chain carries TRBV4-3 and TRBJ1-5; 8 bases line up with TRBD1. The CDR3 totals 17 residues. V lost 1 base to trimming and J lost 6 bases; unmatched junction nucleotides: 11. The germline V gene encodes CDR1 LGHNA and CDR2 YSLEER. CDR3 amino acids: CASSQAAGQGYGQPQHF. The CDR3, as DNA: TGCGCCAGCAGCCAAGCTGCAGGACAGGGCTATGGTCAGCCCCAGCATTTT.

The genes are TRBV19 and TRBJ1-2; TRBD1 is a possible D gene (6 bases). CDR3 length: 18 amino acids. Germline assignment: CDR1 LNHDA and CDR2 SQIVND (reference sequence). V was pared by 3 bases and J by 4 bases, with 24 bases between. CDR3 nucleotide sequence: TGTGCCAGTAGTATCTACTCCTATGGACAGAGTGAGGGCTATGGCTACACCTTC. Translated: CASSIYSYGQSEGYGYTF.

The chain links TRBV5-5 to TRBJ2-5; 10 nucleotides line up with TRBD1. Germline V lookup: CDR1 SGHKS, CDR2 YYEKEE (reference sequence). V lost 3 bases, J lost 2 bases, and 16 bases stayed unmatched. The CDR3 consists of 19 residues. CDR3 in DNA: TGTGCCAGCAGCTCATTAGCCGGGACAGGGGAGGTGGGGCAAGAGACCCAGTACTTC. This gives the protein CASSSLAGTGEVGQETQYF. Full variable domain (outside the CDR3, taken from reference TRBV5-5 and TRBJ2-5): DAGVTQSPTHLIKTRGQQVTLRCSPISGHKSVSWYQQVLGQGPQFIFQYYEKEERGRGNFPDRFSARQFPNYSSELNVNALLLGDSALYLCASSSLAGTGEVGQETQYFGPGTRLLVL.

This chain uses TRBV11-3 with TRBJ2-7; tentatively, D is TRBD2 (6 bases). The CDR3 runs 13 residues. The ends were cut back, 4 bases at V and 3 bases at J, with 10 bases in the middle. Looked up from germline, CDR1 is SGHNT and CDR2 is YENEEA. In nucleotides, the CDR3 is TGTGCCAGCAGCTACGGGGGTAACTACGAGCAGTACTTC. Its protein is CASSYGGNYEQYF.

The chain is built from TRBV19 and TRBJ2-1, with TRBD1 matching over 8 bases. CDR1 and CDR2 from the germline V gene are LNHDA and SQIVND (reference sequence). The CDR3 sequence is 16 residues long. V dropped 4 bases and J dropped 2; count of bases not matched to a gene: 7. The CDR3 DNA follows: TGTGCCAGTAGTACTGTGGGCAGGGGGCCCTACAATGAGCAGTTCTTC. Translating it yields CASSTVGRGPYNEQFF.

V usage is TRBV12-3 or TRBV12-4 and J usage is TRBJ1-3; possible D gene TRBD1, 5 bases. Trimming left V 8 bases short and J 7 bases short, with 12 bases between. The CDR3 has 12 residues. The CDR3 region is CASSGGRNTIYF. CDR3 DNA: TGTGCCAGCTCGGGGGGGAGGAACACCATATATTTT.

The chain joins TRBV2 to TRBJ1-3; TRBD1 might be the D (5 bases). Trimming removed 7 bases at V and 0 bases at J, with 10 bases between. This CDR3 comprises 14 residues. Germline V lookup: CDR1 SNHLY, CDR2 FYNNEI. The CDR3 here is CASTQDLSGNTIYF. The CDR3, as DNA: TGTGCCAGCACACAGGACCTCTCTGGAAACACCATATATTTT.

The rearrangement joins TRBV27 to TRBJ2-3; 13 positions match TRBD2. V shed 5 bases, J shed 5 bases, and the junction held 7 bases outside the gene matches. The CDR3 contains 16 residues. The germline V gene has CDR1 MNHEY and CDR2 SMNVEV (reference sequence). The CDR3: CASSPLTSGGLDTQYF. CDR3 nucleotide sequence: TGTGCCAGCAGTCCACTGACTAGCGGGGGGTTAGATACGCAGTATTTT.

The chain links TRBV28 to TRBJ2-2; D gene ambiguous. The germline CDR1 and CDR2 sequences are MDHEN and SYDVKM. Trimming removed 3 bases at V and 1 base at J, with 21 bases between. The CDR3 has 19 amino acids. In nucleotides, the CDR3 is TGTGCCAGCAGTTTGGTTGTAAAAACCATCCTAAGGAACACCGGGGAGCTGTTTTTT. Its protein is CASSLVVKTILRNTGELFF.

The gene calls are TRBV3-1 (or the pseudogene TRBV3-2) and TRBJ1-1; no firm D call. CDR1 and CDR2 (germline): LGHDT, YNNKEL (reference sequence). Trimming left V 1 base short and J 2 bases short, with 8 bases between. This CDR3 spans 14 amino acids. The CDR3 region is CASSQAAFNTEAFF. CDR3 nucleotides: TGTGCCAGCAGCCAAGCTGCGTTTAACACTGAAGCTTTCTTT.

This sequence joins TRBV9 and TRBJ2-7; D possibly corresponds to TRBD1 (5 bases). Germline V gene sequence: CDR1 SGDLS, CDR2 YYNGEE. The CDR3 extends over 14 amino acids. Between the trimmed V and J ends, which lost 0 bases and 5 bases, there was a span of 12 bases. DNA of the CDR3: TGTGCCAGCAGCGTAGGGGCAGGGAAACACGAGCAGTACTTC. Translated, it gives CASSVGAGKHEQYF. Full variable domain (outside the CDR3, taken from reference TRBV9 and TRBJ2-7): DSGVTQTPKHLITATGQRVTLRCSPRSGDLSVYWYQQSLDQGLQFLIQYYNGEERAKGNILERFSAQQFPDLHSELNLSSLELGDSALYFCASSVGAGKHEQYFGPGTRLTVT.

This clone was counted ten times or more. The gene calls are TRBV7-9 and TRBJ1-4; D uncertain. The germline gives CDR1 SEHNR, CDR2 FQNEAQ (reference sequence). This CDR3 contains 12 residues. Trimming took 5 bases from V and 8 from J, leaving 9 bases between them. The CDR3: CASSPEAEKLFF. Written as DNA, the CDR3 is TGTGCCAGCAGCCCCGAGGCCGAAAAACTGTTTTTT.

A few counts support this clone. J is TRBJ1-6 and V is TRBV27; no firm D call. Germline-derived CDR1 and CDR2 are MNHEY and SMNVEV (reference sequence). Trimming pared 8 bases from V and 6 bases from J, leaving 14 bases between. The CDR3 extends over 14 amino acids. CDR3 in amino acids: CASRASVINSPLHF. In DNA, the CDR3 is TGTGCCAGCCGAGCGTCGGTGATTAATTCACCCCTCCACTTT.

The chain employs TRBV19 and TRBJ1-5; 11 bases agree with TRBD1. In germline, CDR1 is LNHDA, CDR2 SQIVND (reference sequence). The CDR3 loop spans 14 amino acids. The trim removed 6 bases at V and 6 bases at J, leaving 4 bases unmatched. CDR3 DNA: TGTGCCAGTAGCTCGGGACAGGGGGTTCAGCCCCAGCATTTT. Amino acids: CASSSGQGVQPQHF.

The V call is TRBV24-1, the J call TRBJ2-5, with D maybe TRBD1 (6 bases). The germline CDR1 and CDR2 sequences are KGHDR and SFDVKD. The CDR3 has 15 amino acids. V lost 2 bases and J 1 base, leaving 10 bases between the germline ends. The CDR3 is CATSDSRGLQETQYF. The CDR3 nucleotides read TGTGCCACCAGTGATTCCAGGGGTCTCCAAGAGACCCAGTACTTC.

The chain carries TRBV5-6 and TRBJ2-2; TRBD2 aligns across 15 bases. The CDR3 loop spans 19 amino acids. Germline lookup yields CDR1 SGHDT and CDR2 YYEEEE. With 4 bases clipped from V and 4 bases from J, the junction kept 11 bases outside the gene matches. The CDR3 nucleotides read TGTGCCAGCAGCCCTACGGGACTAGCGGGAGGATGGGGCACCGGGGAGCTGTTTTTT. Amino acid sequence: CASSPTGLAGGWGTGELFF.

The sample holds a few counts of this clone. The genes are TRBV5-6 and TRBJ2-7; 7 bases match TRBD1. This CDR3 contains 13 residues. V lost 3 bases, J lost 4 bases, and 4 bases stayed unmatched. Germline V gives CDR1 SGHDT, CDR2 YYEEEE. The CDR3 loop is CASSWGQRYEQYF. For the CDR3, the DNA is TGTGCCAGCAGCTGGGGACAGAGGTACGAGCAGTACTTC.

The chain employs TRBV27 and TRBJ1-6; D is undetermined. V was pared by 4 bases and J by 7 bases, with 17 bases between. Germline-derived CDR1 and CDR2 are MNHEY and SMNVEV (reference sequence). The CDR3 totals 16 residues. CDR3 loop: CASSSPASGGNSPLHF. CDR3 in DNA: TGTGCCAGCAGTTCCCCTGCATCAGGAGGGAATTCACCCCTCCACTTT.